Below, 25 T cell receptor beta chains from the same sample are listed, as sequenced in a study of T-cell reconstitution after alpha-beta-depleted transplantation in children (dated by TCRdb to 2015 to 2016). The sample's treatment or condition, from its label and the paper: allogeneic hematopoietic cell transplantation with graft depleted of TCRalphabeta T cells and CD19 B cells. The receptor library was made with PCR. This sample was sequenced with an Illumina HiSeq 2500. TCR libraries were prepared with molecular barcoding, using unique molecular identifiers to normalize TCRbeta repertoire quantification. TCRdb took the public reads, trimmed them with fastp at Q25, ran MiXCR for clone calling and kept in-frame beta chains. Rows matching on CDR3 protein sequence are summarized as one entry with the most common DNA and genes. The sample has fewer than 350,000 distinct CDR3 sequences on record, 9.5% to 13% of them singletons. 7.5% of the sample goes to the ten largest clones.

The specimen comprised PBMCs, sampled before TCRalphabeta/CD19-depleted stem cell transplant. The receptors were sampled from a boy in the first two years of life with acute myeloid leukemia, due to receive a stem cell transplant.

There are many counts of this clonotype. The J gene is TRBJ2-5, the V gene TRBV6-1; D is ambiguous. V was trimmed by 2 bases and J by 0 bases, leaving 4 bases between them. Germline V gene sequence: CDR1 MNHNS, CDR2 SASEGT. The CDR3 spans 13 residues. The CDR3 protein is CASSEIDQETQYF. In DNA, the CDR3 is TGTGCCAGCAGTGAAATTGACCAAGAGACCCAGTACTTC.

In this sample, this clonotype turned up many times. This rearrangement joins TRBV5-1 to TRBJ2-7; D not resolved. Trimming shortened V by 0 bases and J by 2 bases, and 12 bases separated the two germline ends. CDR1 SGHRS and CDR2 YFSETQ come from the germline V gene. This CDR3 is 15 amino acids long. CDR3 in amino acids: CASSLVEPPTYEQYF. DNA for the CDR3: TGCGCCAGCAGCTTGGTGGAACCCCCTACCTACGAGCAGTACTTC.

This clonotype was detected ten times or more. The V gene is TRBV5-1, the J gene TRBJ1-1; possibly TRBD1 for D (5 bases). CDR3 size: 14 residues. The germline V gene encodes CDR1 SGHRS and CDR2 YFSETQ. The germline V and J ends were trimmed by 2 bases and 2 bases, with 10 bases remaining between them. CDR3 region: CASSFADSNTEAFF. The CDR3 region has the DNA TGCGCCAGCAGCTTTGCTGACAGTAACACTGAAGCTTTCTTT.

This clonotype was recorded many times. One end of the junction does not line up with germline, which may come from a read error. V and J are TRBV7-9 and TRBJ2-4, with 10 bases identical to TRBD1. Per germline, CDR1 SEHNR and CDR2 FQNEAQ (reference sequence). The CDR3 length is 12 residues. The CDR3 coding sequence is TGTGCCAGCAGCCTAGGGACAGGGGCTTGGAACTTC. This sequence encodes CASSLGTGAWNF.

This clonotype was counted a few times. The chain employs TRBV12-3 or TRBV12-4 and TRBJ1-4; 8 nucleotides line up with TRBD1. With V trimmed by 5 bases and J by 7 bases, 6 bases remained unmatched. This CDR3 is 14 amino acids long. The CDR3, as DNA: TGTGCCAGCAGTCCGGACAGGGTGGCTGAAAAACTGTTTTTT. Protein sequence: CASSPDRVAEKLFF.

This clonotype was recorded at least ten times. The gene calls are TRBV3-1 and TRBJ2-1; TRBD1 matches at 7 bases. V gave up 4 bases and J gave up 5 bases; unmatched junction bases: 5. Germline V gene lookup returns CDR1 LGHDT and CDR2 YNNKEL (reference sequence). The CDR3 spans 14 residues. DNA of the CDR3: TGTGCCAGCAGCCGATGGACAGGAGACAATGAGCAGTTCTTC. This codes for CASSRWTGDNEQFF.

In this sample, this clonotype turned up many times. V usage is TRBV12-3 or TRBV12-4 and J usage is TRBJ1-2; D not certain. Between the trimmed V and J ends, which lost 5 bases and 4 bases, there was a span of 11 bases. The CDR3 spans 13 residues. The chain's CDR3 is CASSPLGLYGYTF. In nucleotides, the CDR3 is TGTGCCAGCAGTCCCCTCGGGCTCTATGGCTACACCTTC.

This clonotype was counted a few times. This chain links TRBV28 with TRBJ2-4; weak D call: TRBD2 (5 bases). This CDR3 has 15 residues. Germline assignment: CDR1 MDHEN and CDR2 SYDVKM. The germline V and J ends were trimmed by 4 bases and 0 bases, with 10 bases remaining between them. CDR3 amino acids: CASSYRGLAKNIQYF. For the CDR3, the DNA is TGTGCCAGCAGTTACCGGGGTCTAGCCAAAAACATTCAGTACTTC.

This clonotype was counted between two and nine times. The CDR3 bases are TGTGCCAGCAGCCTTCAGGGACTAGCGGGAGCCGAGCAGTACTTC. Residues: CASSLQGLAGAEQYF. V gene TRBV6-2 or TRBV6-3 combines with J gene TRBJ2-7; 14 bases line up with TRBD2. J gave up 6 bases and V 6 bases, and 7 bases lay outside the gene matches. This CDR3 contains 15 residues. CDR1 MNHEY and CDR2 SVGEGT come from the germline V gene.

The CDR3, as DNA: TGTGCCAGTACAGGAAGTCGGATCGCTGGGGCCAACGTCCTGACTTTC. It yields the protein CASTGSRIAGANVLTF. The genes are TRBV19 and TRBJ2-6; no clear D. The CDR3 is 16 residues long. Trimming took 7 bases from V and 2 from J, leaving 15 bases between them. Germline CDR1 LNHDA, CDR2 SQIVND (reference sequence).

This clonotype was counted between two and nine times. The chain uses TRBV4-1 and TRBJ2-7; D possibly uses TRBD1 or TRBD2 (5 bases each). V was trimmed by 1 base and J by 10 bases, leaving 11 bases between them. Germline CDR1 and CDR2: MGHRA and YSYEKL. The CDR3 contains 12 residues. CDR3 in DNA: TGCGCCAGCAGCCAAGGGAGAGGGGACCAGTACTTC. It yields the protein CASSQGRGDQYF.

This chain's CDR3 is CASSPTAINEKLFF. Written as DNA, the CDR3 is TGTGCCAGCAGCCCGACAGCGATTAATGAAAAACTGTTTTTT. The genes are TRBV7-9 and TRBJ1-4, with a tentative D call TRBD1 (5 bases). Germline-derived CDR1 and CDR2 are SEHNR and FQNEAQ (reference sequence). The CDR3 loop spans 14 amino acids. With 5 bases removed from V and 4 bases from J, the gap between germline ends came to 11 bases.

This clonotype was detected ten times or more. The rearrangement links TRBV7-2 to TRBJ2-1; 7 positions match TRBD2. V shed 2 bases and J 5 bases; nucleotides not matched to a gene: 6. The CDR3 spans 15 residues. From germline, CDR1 is SGHTA and CDR2 FQGNSA. The CDR3 spells CASSLYTRENNEQFF. CDR3 in DNA: TGTGCCAGCAGCTTATATACGCGGGAGAACAATGAGCAGTTCTTC.

This clonotype was found many times. The CDR3 is CAIRGQGQETQYF. The DNA of the CDR3 is TGTGCCATCAGGGGACAGGGCCAAGAGACCCAGTACTTC. This rearrangement joins TRBV10-3 to TRBJ2-5; 9 nucleotides match TRBD1. V lost 6 bases, J lost 1 base, and 0 bases stayed unmatched. The CDR3 contains 13 residues. Germline-derived CDR1 and CDR2 are ENHRY and SYGVKD.

V is TRBV12-3 or TRBV12-4 and J is TRBJ2-7, with TRBD1 identical over 7 bases. V dropped 8 bases and J dropped 2; count of bases not matched to a gene: 9. CDR3 length equals 14 residues. CDR3 loop: CASGLGQNPYEQYF. CDR3 DNA sequence: TGTGCCAGCGGGCTGGGACAGAATCCCTACGAGCAGTACTTC.

This chain connects TRBV18 to TRBJ2-5, with D possibly TRBD1 on 5 matching bases. V lost 0 bases to trimming and J lost 4 bases, with 9 bases between them. This CDR3 contains 14 residues. CDR1 is KGHSH, CDR2 LQKENI, per germline. The CDR3 region is CASSPPTVRETQYF. The CDR3 DNA is TGTGCCAGCTCACCACCGACAGTCCGAGAGACCCAGTACTTC.

J is TRBJ1-3 and V is TRBV28, with TRBD1 identical over 10 bases. Trimming cost V 4 bases and J 2 bases; bases outside gene matches: 2. CDR3 length equals 15 residues. Germline V lookup: CDR1 MDHEN, CDR2 SYDVKM. The CDR3: CASSSGTGAGNTIYF. CDR3 nucleotide sequence: TGTGCCAGCAGTTCCGGGACAGGGGCTGGAAACACCATATATTTT.

This clonotype was recorded many times. This chain links TRBV7-6 with TRBJ2-2; D ambiguous. V lost 1 base to trimming and J lost 6 bases, with 6 bases between them. Per germline, CDR1 SGHVS and CDR2 FNYEAQ. The CDR3 length is 13 residues. In nucleotides, the CDR3 is TGTGCCAGCAGCTTAGACGGCTCCGGGGAGCTGTTTTTT. This codes for CASSLDGSGELFF.

At least ten counts were recorded for this clonotype. This chain uses TRBV11-1 with TRBJ2-7; D could derive from TRBD1 or TRBD2 (6 bases each). The CDR3 spans 17 residues. Germline CDR1 and CDR2: SGHAT and FQDESV (reference sequence). With 6 bases removed from V and 5 bases from J, the gap between germline ends came to 26 bases. The CDR3 nucleotides read TGTGCCAGCAGTTTCGGACAGCTCAACATTAGGGGGGACGAGCAGTACTTC. Its translation: CASSFGQLNIRGDEQYF.

Concerning this clonotype itself: Possible read error: a much larger clone is one base away. V is TRBV12-3 or TRBV12-4 and J is TRBJ2-7; D ambiguous. Trimming shortened V by 3 bases and J by 2 bases, and 11 bases separated the two germline ends. This CDR3 contains 14 residues. The CDR3 sequence: CASSFNPETYEQYF. CDR3 in DNA: TGTGCCAGCAGTTTTAACCCGGAGACCTACGAGCAGTACTTC.

The table lists this clonotype with many counts. The chain recombines TRBV29-1 with TRBJ1-3, with 7 bases fitting TRBD1. The CDR3 spans 12 residues. The germline V gene has CDR1 SQVTM and CDR2 ANQGSEA. The DNA for the CDR3 is TGCGGGGGACAGAGCTCTGGAAACACCATATATTTT. Translation: CGGQSSGNTIYF.

This chain joins TRBV11-2 and TRBJ2-3, with 8 bases that match TRBD2. The CDR3 runs 18 residues. Unmatched junction bases numbered 14, after V lost 1 base and J lost 5 bases. CDR1 is SGHAT and CDR2 is FQNNGV in the germline V gene. The CDR3 region is CASSLGPGSGALQDTQYF. In nucleotides, the CDR3 is TGTGCCAGCAGCTTAGGCCCTGGTAGCGGGGCCTTACAAGATACGCAGTATTTT.

This clonotype was counted ten times or more. The chain joins TRBV5-6 to TRBJ2-1; D gene uncertain. Trimming stripped 4 bases from V and 8 bases from J, with 10 bases between. CDR1 SGHDT and CDR2 YYEEEE come from the germline V gene. The CDR3 sequence is 12 residues long. The CDR3: CASSLIGDEQFF. CDR3 DNA: TGTGCCAGCAGCCTGATTGGCGATGAGCAGTTCTTC. The whole variable domain, filled in from reference TRBV5-6 and TRBJ2-1, reads DAGVTQSPTHLIKTRGQQVTLRCSPKSGHDTVSWYQQALGQGPQFIFQYYEEEERQRGNFPDRFSGHQFPNYSSELNVNALLLGDSALYLCASSLIGDEQFFGPGTRLTVL.

The chain combines TRBV7-2 with TRBJ2-3, with 10 bases identical to TRBD2. Germline CDR1 is SGHTA and CDR2 is FQGNSA. The V segment lost 3 bases and the J segment 2 bases; nucleotides outside the gene matches: 5. This CDR3 comprises 16 residues. DNA for the CDR3: TGTGCCAGCAGCTTTAGCCTAGCGGGAGCCACAGATACGCAGTATTTT. Amino acid sequence: CASSFSLAGATDTQYF.

This clonotype was counted only a few times. The rearrangement links TRBV24-1 to TRBJ2-1, with TRBD2 matching over 7 bases. The V segment lost 4 bases and the J segment 6 bases; nucleotides outside the gene matches: 8. The CDR3 consists of 15 residues. Germline V gene sequence: CDR1 KGHDR, CDR2 SFDVKD. CDR3 sequence: CATSDPGLDPNEQFF. CDR3 DNA: TGTGCCACCAGTGACCCCGGACTAGATCCCAATGAGCAGTTCTTC.